A single sample is the source of the 22 T cell receptor beta chains below, sequenced in a study of cytomegalovirus exposure and HLA in healthy donors. The PCR had 60 Vbeta and 13 Jbeta primers. Clones were sequenced by immunoSEQ multiplex PCR, and TCRdb holds only the in-frame ones, with some missing. With 110,000 to 150,000 clones in the sample, the ten largest clones hold 0.9% to 1%. Sample: PBMCs. These receptors came from a male donor in good health and CMV-seronegative.

The chain employs TRBV19 and TRBJ1-5, with TRBD1 identical over 8 bases. This CDR3 is built from 14 residues. Germline assignment: CDR1 LNHDA and CDR2 SQIVND (reference sequence). V dropped 6 bases and J dropped 4; count of bases not matched to a gene: 5. In nucleotides, the CDR3 is TGTGCCAGTAGCCTTAGGACAGGGAATCAGCCCCAGCATTTT. It translates to CASSLRTGNQPQHF.

The chain couples TRBV30 to TRBJ2-1; 9 bases are a match to TRBD2. The CDR3 length is 16 residues. Germline V gene data show CDR1 as GTSNPN and CDR2 as SVGIG (reference sequence). The J segment lost 2 bases and the V segment lost 0 bases, leaving 5 bases of the junction unmatched. The CDR3 loop reads CAWSVFAGGPYNEQFF. The CDR3, as DNA: TGTGCCTGGAGTGTATTCGCGGGAGGGCCCTACAATGAGCAGTTCTTC.

This chain joins TRBV7-2 and TRBJ2-5; no reliable D call. Trimming removed 3 bases from V and 4 bases from J, with 3 bases in between. The CDR3 extends over 11 amino acids. Germline V lookup: CDR1 SGHTA, CDR2 FQGNSA. CDR3 amino acids: CASSLAETQYF. In DNA, the CDR3 is TGTGCCAGCAGCTTGGCAGAGACCCAGTACTTC.

The rearrangement uses TRBV2 and TRBJ2-5; a possible D gene is TRBD2 (5 bases). The CDR3 loop spans 14 amino acids. CDR1 is SNHLY, CDR2 FYNNEI, per germline. The ends were cut back, 3 bases at V and 5 bases at J, with 13 bases in the middle. The CDR3 loop reads CASSDLAMGETQYF. The CDR3 coding sequence is TGTGCCAGCAGTGATTTAGCGATGGGCGAGACCCAGTACTTC.

The J gene is TRBJ2-7, the V gene TRBV7-9; the D gene is possibly TRBD2 (5 bases). V gave up 5 bases and J gave up 4 bases, with 12 bases separating them. CDR1 and CDR2 from the germline V gene are SEHNR and FQNEAQ (reference sequence). The CDR3 loop spans 13 amino acids. In DNA, the CDR3 is TGTGCCAGCAGCCCGAGGGAGAAGTACGAGCAGTACTTC. Its protein product is CASSPREKYEQYF.

This chain links TRBV27 with TRBJ1-5; D ambiguous. Germline assignment: CDR1 MNHEY and CDR2 SMNVEV (reference sequence). This CDR3 spans 14 amino acids. Trimming pared 5 bases from V and 4 bases from J, leaving 12 bases between. Written as DNA, the CDR3 is TGTGCCAGCAGTCTCCTGACGGGAAATCAGCCCCAGCATTTT. Its translation: CASSLLTGNQPQHF.

This sequence joins TRBV18 and TRBJ2-7, with 9 bases lining up with TRBD2. Germline loops: CDR1 KGHSH, CDR2 LQKENI. The V segment lost 2 bases and the J segment 6 bases; nucleotides outside the gene matches: 5. This CDR3 spans 14 amino acids. In DNA form, the CDR3 reads TGTGCCAGCTCACCAGGGACTAGCCCACCCGAGCAGTACTTC. Translated, it gives CASSPGTSPPEQYF. The full variable domain, its missing parts supplied by reference TRBV18 and TRBJ2-7, is NAGVMQNPRHLVRRRGQEARLRCSPMKGHSHVYWYRQLPEEGLKFMVYLQKENIIDESGMPKERFSAEFPKEGPSILRIQQVVRGDSAAYFCASSPGTSPPEQYFGPGTRLTVT.

The genes are TRBV6-1 and TRBJ1-5; 8 nucleotides match TRBD1. CDR3 length: 13 residues. CDR1 and CDR2 (germline): MNHNS, SASEGT. The trim removed 3 bases at V and 11 bases at J, leaving 6 bases unmatched. DNA of the CDR3: TGTGCCAGCAGTGAGGGTAGGACAGGGACCCAGCATTTT. It is translated as CASSEGRTGTQHF.

This chain uses TRBV6-1 with TRBJ2-7; possibly TRBD1 for D (6 bases). In germline, CDR1 is MNHNS, CDR2 SASEGT. CDR3 size: 15 residues. V shed 7 bases and J shed 1 base, with 17 bases lying between them. CDR3 protein: CASKNGQGKSYEQYF. In DNA form, the CDR3 reads TGTGCCAGCAAGAACGGCCAGGGGAAGTCCTACGAGCAGTACTTC.

As to this clone: The same CDR3 is also encoded by other DNA sequences in this sample. CDR3 amino acids: CAWTGGSYEQYF. The CDR3 nucleotides read TGTGCCTGGACAGGGGGATCCTACGAGCAGTACTTC. The chain has TRBV30 and TRBJ2-7, with 7 bases matching TRBD1. After removal of 4 bases from V and 1 base from J, the junction contained 1 base not matched to a gene. Germline V CDR1 and CDR2: GTSNPN, SVGIG (reference sequence). The CDR3 totals 12 residues.

V and J are TRBV10-3 and TRBJ2-1; D possibly corresponds to TRBD2 (6 bases). Per germline, CDR1 ENHRY and CDR2 SYGVKD. With 10 bases removed from V and 5 bases from J, the gap between germline ends came to 21 bases. This CDR3 is 15 amino acids long. For the CDR3, the DNA is TGTGCCACCCGCCCCTGGGGGGATAGTGACAATGAGCAGTTCTTC. Translated: CATRPWGDSDNEQFF.

The chain links TRBV29-1 to TRBJ2-7; D not certain. The CDR3 has 13 residues. Trimming pared 6 bases from V and 3 bases from J, leaving 15 bases between. Germline V gene lookup returns CDR1 SQVTM and CDR2 ANQGSEA. The CDR3 region is CSVERETGYEQYF. In DNA, the CDR3 is TGCAGCGTGGAAAGAGAGACTGGCTACGAGCAGTACTTC.

V and J are TRBV7-2 and TRBJ2-2; TRBD2 agrees at 7 bases. This CDR3 contains 17 residues. Trimming took 3 bases from V and 6 from J; bases not matched to a gene: 13. Germline assignment: CDR1 SGHTA and CDR2 FQGNSA. The chain's CDR3 is CASSFPDALAQSGELFF. The CDR3 bases are TGTGCCAGCAGCTTCCCTGACGCACTAGCGCAGTCCGGGGAGCTGTTTTTT.

The genes are TRBV18 and TRBJ2-3, with 8 nucleotides matching TRBD1. CDR1 is KGHSH, CDR2 LQKENI, per germline. This CDR3 is 14 amino acids long. V dropped 6 bases and J dropped 4; count of bases not matched to a gene: 6. In DNA form, the CDR3 reads TGTGCCAGCTCGAGGACAGGGTTAGCAGATACGCAGTATTTT. Amino acids: CASSRTGLADTQYF.

The rearrangement joins TRBV6-5 to TRBJ2-3, with D possibly matching TRBD1 (6 bases). Germline lookup yields CDR1 MNHEY and CDR2 SVGAGI. The CDR3 covers 16 residues. The V and J ends lost 2 bases and 5 bases respectively, with 17 bases between them. As DNA, the CDR3 is TGTGCCAGCAGTTACGTTCAGGGCAGGGGAGTAGATACGCAGTATTTT. Protein: CASSYVQGRGVDTQYF.

V and J are TRBV7-8 and TRBJ2-7; D possibly corresponds to TRBD2 (6 bases). With 5 bases removed from V and 4 bases from J, the gap between germline ends came to 15 bases. Germline CDR1 SGHVS, CDR2 FQNEAQ. The CDR3 totals 14 residues. The CDR3 nucleotides read TGTGCCAGCAGCCGGCGCTGGGAGGAGTACGAGCAGTACTTC. Amino acid sequence: CASSRRWEEYEQYF.

V and J are TRBV28 and TRBJ1-1, with 7 bases fitting TRBD1. CDR3 length: 14 amino acids. Germline V CDR1 and CDR2: MDHEN, SYDVKM. V trimming: 5 bases; J trimming: 2 bases; junction bases outside the gene matches: 5. As DNA, the CDR3 is TGTGCCAGCAGTCCGCACAGGGGTAACACTGAAGCTTTCTTT. It specifies CASSPHRGNTEAFF.

V is TRBV19 and J is TRBJ1-1; TRBD1 matches at 10 bases. Germline-derived CDR1 and CDR2 are LNHDA and SQIVND (reference sequence). The V gene end was trimmed by 5 bases and the J gene end by 5 bases; junction bases not matched to a gene: 8. The CDR3 is 15 residues long. The CDR3 region is CASSAFRDRGTEAFF. DNA of the CDR3: TGTGCCAGTAGTGCGTTCCGGGACAGGGGTACTGAAGCTTTCTTT.

The rearrangement uses TRBV18 and TRBJ2-7, with 8 positions matching TRBD2. The length of the CDR3 is 21 residues. The V gene end was trimmed by 2 bases and the J gene end by 3 bases; junction bases not matched to a gene: 24. Germline V CDR1 and CDR2: KGHSH, LQKENI. CDR3 DNA: TGTGCCAGCTCACCAACCCTCCCGGGAGGGAGGGTTCAACGGAGGGACTACGAGCAGTACTTC. This sequence encodes CASSPTLPGGRVQRRDYEQYF.

V and J are TRBV6-5 and TRBJ2-3; possibly TRBD2 for D (7 bases). The CDR3 length is 13 residues. Germline V lookup: CDR1 MNHEY, CDR2 SVGAGI. The V and J ends lost 7 bases and 4 bases respectively, with 12 bases between them. As DNA, the CDR3 is TGTGCCAGCAAGTGGGGGGGCGCAGATACGCAGTATTTT. This sequence encodes CASKWGGADTQYF.

This rearrangement joins TRBV10-1 to TRBJ2-7, with 9 bases aligning to TRBD2. The ends lost 3 bases at V and 7 bases at J; junction bases unmatched: 7. CDR1 is WNHNN, CDR2 SYGVQD, per germline (reference sequence). The CDR3 totals 14 residues. CDR3 sequence (DNA): TGCGCCAGCAGTGAATTGCGGGAGGGAAAAGAGCAGTACTTC. Protein sequence: CASSELREGKEQYF.

The chain links TRBV7-2 to TRBJ2-7; D is perhaps TRBD2 (5 bases). V gave up 6 bases and J gave up 1 base, with 13 bases separating them. CDR1 is SGHTA, CDR2 FQGNSA, per germline. The CDR3 spans 14 residues. CDR3 coding DNA: TGTGCCAGCAGTCCCAATCCGGGGTCCTACGAGCAGTACTTC. Protein product: CASSPNPGSYEQYF. Using reference TRBV7-2 and TRBJ2-7 for the parts outside the CDR3, the full variable domain is GAGVSQSPSNKVTEKGKDVELRCDPISGHTALYWYRQSLGQGLEFLIYFQGNSAPDKSGLPSDRFSAERTGGSVSTLTIQRTQQEDSAVYLCASSPNPGSYEQYFGPGTRLTVT.